The T cell receptor beta chain described here comes from a study of CD8 T cells in ankylosing spondylitis. Study results and caveats: Made up of several highly homologous variants, a TCR beta motif appeared characteristic of ankylosing spondylitis blood. Matched ankylosing spondylitis synovial fluid reportedly contained a significantly enriched population of disease-linked clones. Some motif variants had been reported before (in reactive arthritis synovial fluid and blood).

Trimming removed 6 bases from V and 0 bases from J, with 15 bases in between. The germline V gene encodes CDR1 MNHNS and CDR2 SASEGT. CDR3 size: 15 residues. Each TCR beta library was made by quantitative 5'-RACE that incorporated molecular barcodes. TCRdb independently ran MiXCR on the 5' RACE reads; one entry per CDR3 protein. Altogether about 200,000 distinct CDR3 sequences are present, 20% to 30% being singletons, with the ten largest covering less than 8.5%. A word on this clonotype: Its antigen remains unidentified.

What was sequenced was blood, either unsorted or a sorted T cell fraction (not recorded which). This sequence originates from a male donor with ankylosing spondylitis or in good health (not recorded which). The rearrangement links TRBV6-1 to TRBJ2-7; D may be TRBD1 or TRBD2 (6 bases each). The CDR3 DNA is TGTGCCAGCAGGACGGGGGCAGGAAGCTCCTACGAGCAGTACTTC. This translates into CASRTGAGSSYEQYF.